The entry that follows covers one T cell receptor beta chain sequence. Its antigen remains unidentified. The source of the sample is a study of shared clonotypes between healthy human individuals. Study-wide points: Genetic and exposure-history diversity was limited by the few donors. Memory subsets generally showed lower estimated richness than naive subsets.

Germline V CDR1 and CDR2: MDHEN, SYDVKM. V was trimmed by 2 bases and J by 4 bases, leaving 14 bases between them. This CDR3 is 16 amino acids long. Donors comprised healthy HIV-negative adults lacking recent acute infections or vaccinations. CD4+ cells were split into CD45RA+ naive and CD45RA-negative memory subsets. Some clones are missing from TCRdb's copy, which holds only in-frame ones; the method was immunoSEQ multiplex PCR. The table lists 2 million or so clones, roughly 94% of them singletons. Sequencing was performed on naive CD4+ T cells sorted from blood. The subset is: CD45RA+ positively selected. The sequence was collected from a man aged 18 to 29 in good health. The chain links TRBV28 to TRBJ2-2; D possibly corresponds to TRBD2 (5 bases). Here the CDR3 reads CASSLDTRRTTGELFF. For the CDR3, the DNA is TGTGCCAGCAGTTTAGATACGCGGAGGACCACCGGGGAGCTGTTTTTT. Filled out from reference TRBV28 and TRBJ2-2, the complete variable domain reads DVKVTQSSRYLVKRTGEKVFLECVQDMDHENMFWYRQDPGLGLRLIYFSYDVKMKEKGDIPEGYSVSREKKERFSLILESASTNQTSMYLCASSLDTRRTTGELFFGEGSRLTVL.